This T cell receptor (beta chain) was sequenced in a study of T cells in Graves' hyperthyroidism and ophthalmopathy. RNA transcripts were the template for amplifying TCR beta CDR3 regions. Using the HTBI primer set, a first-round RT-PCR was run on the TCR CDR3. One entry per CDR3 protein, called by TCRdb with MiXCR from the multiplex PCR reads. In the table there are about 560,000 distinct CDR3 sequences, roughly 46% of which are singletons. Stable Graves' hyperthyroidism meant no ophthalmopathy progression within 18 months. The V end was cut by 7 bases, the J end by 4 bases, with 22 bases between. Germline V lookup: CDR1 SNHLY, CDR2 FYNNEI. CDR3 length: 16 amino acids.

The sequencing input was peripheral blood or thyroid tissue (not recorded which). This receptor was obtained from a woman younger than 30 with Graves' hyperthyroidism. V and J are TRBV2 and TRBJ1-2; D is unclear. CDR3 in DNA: TGTGCCAGCACTTACCCTCCAGGAGCGAGTCTCTATGGCTACACCTTC. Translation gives CASTYPPGASLYGYTF.